This T cell receptor (beta chain) was sequenced during a study of vaccination and CD4 T cells after COVID-19. Study as a whole: Vaccinees got either two BNT162b2 doses or two mRNA-1273 doses.

The CDR3 runs 15 residues. V trimming: 6 bases; J trimming: 7 bases; junction bases outside the gene matches: 6. Germline CDR1 is MNHEY and CDR2 is SMNVEV (reference sequence). The sample's treatment: approximately nine-day PBMC culture with coronavirus spike peptide pools or control peptides (ViraFEST assay). The sample holds a few counts of this clonotype. Its antigen remains unidentified. Scientists ran DNA taken from cultured CD4+ T cells through the Oncomine TCR Beta short-read assay for sequencing. Each CDR3 protein is one row after TCRdb ran MiXCR on the PCR reads. The sample holds several thousand distinct CDR3 sequences; about 20% are singletons and the top ten take approximately 30%.

Sequencing was performed on CD4+ T cells from blood, cultured in vitro, taken after SARS-CoV-2 vaccination. This receptor was identified in a human donor who had recovered from COVID-19. This chain joins TRBV27 and TRBJ1-6; 10 bases agree with TRBD1. For the CDR3, the DNA is TGTGCCAGCAGCCTGGGACAGGGGAGAAATTCACCCCTCCACTTT. It codes for CASSLGQGRNSPLHF.